This T cell receptor (beta chain) was obtained from a study of T cell responses to AZD1222 COVID-19 vaccine. Whole-study context: Second-dose timings of about 4 or about 12 weeks were pooled. General study results and limits: It was only 6 or 7 AZD1222 recipients who were seropositive at baseline. There were repertoire samples only from the period after the peak T cell response.

The assay was immunoSEQ multiplex PCR, and TCRdb's table has in-frame clones only and misses some. The sample lists 150,000 to 200,000 clones; around 92% were seen once. A word on this clone: What it binds is not known.

The CDR3 is made up of 15 amino acids. With 3 bases removed from V and 3 bases from J, the gap between germline ends came to 14 bases. CDR1 and CDR2 (germline): MDHEN, SYDVKM. Specimen: peripheral blood, collected on day 0 of AZD1222 vaccination. The TCR comes from an adult in good health. The V gene is TRBV28, the J gene TRBJ1-1; no clear D gene. CDR3 protein: CASSLAEAFDTEAFF. The CDR3 DNA reads as TGTGCCAGCAGTTTGGCGGAGGCTTTCGACACTGAAGCTTTCTTT.